This passage covers 14 T cell receptor beta chains from one sample sequenced in a study of blood T cells in healthy people across ages. With a J-beta primer mix and a sample-barcoded 5' primer, a second PCR ran about 6 to 11 cycles. TCRdb fed the 5' RACE reads into MiXCR, producing one record per CDR3 protein. The table lists just under 900,000 distinct CDR3 sequences, 29% of them singletons. Sample: blood. The source is a woman older than 75 in good health.

This clonotype has a count of ten or more. The V gene is TRBV20-1, the J gene TRBJ1-2, with a possible D match to TRBD1 (6 bases). The CDR3 sequence is 12 residues long. Germline-derived CDR1 and CDR2 are DFQATT and SNEGSKA (reference sequence). V shed 3 bases and J shed 8 bases, with 13 bases lying between them. CDR3 amino acids: CSARLGAGGYTF. CDR3 nucleotide sequence: TGCAGTGCTAGGTTGGGGGCGGGGGGCTACACCTTC.

This clonotype was detected many times. J is TRBJ1-2 and V is TRBV27; D is unresolved. CDR3 length: 13 amino acids. Trimming left V 3 bases short and J 4 bases short, with 9 bases between. CDR1 is MNHEY, CDR2 SMNVEV, per germline (reference sequence). The CDR3 protein is CASSFDTRYGYTF. The CDR3 DNA follows: TGTGCCAGCAGTTTCGACACTCGCTATGGCTACACCTTC.

This clonotype was seen ten or more times. The chain uses TRBV7-2 and TRBJ2-3, with 14 nucleotides matching TRBD2. Germline CDR1 and CDR2: SGHTA and FQGNSA. J was trimmed by 5 bases and V by 4 bases; bases with no gene match: 2. CDR3 size: 15 residues. CDR3: CASSSGLAGEDTQYF. The CDR3 DNA is TGTGCCAGCAGCTCGGGACTAGCGGGGGAAGATACGCAGTATTTT.

V is TRBV24-1 and J is TRBJ1-5; D unresolved. The CDR3 consists of 15 residues. Trimming cost V 3 bases and J 0 bases, with 8 bases left between them. Germline-derived CDR1 and CDR2 are KGHDR and SFDVKD. The CDR3 DNA reads TGTGCCACCAGTGATGGGTGGGATAGCAATCAGCCCCAGCATTTT. Translation: CATSDGWDSNQPQHF.

The table lists this clonotype with many counts. The gene calls are TRBV15 and TRBJ2-4; TRBD2 might be the D (7 bases). The germline V gene encodes CDR1 LNHNV and CDR2 YYDKDF (reference sequence). V was clipped by 3 bases and J by 0 bases, with 15 bases between them. The CDR3 totals 17 residues. CDR3 protein: CATSRETGRGAKNIQYF. As DNA, the CDR3 is TGTGCCACCAGCAGGGAAACAGGGAGGGGAGCCAAAAACATTCAGTACTTC.

The chain combines TRBV7-3 with TRBJ2-3; 9 bases agree with TRBD1. This CDR3 contains 14 residues. Germline V lookup: CDR1 SGHTA, CDR2 FQGTGA. V shed 5 bases, J shed 6 bases, and the junction held 6 bases outside the gene matches. CDR3 loop: CASSPGTGFDTQYF. As DNA, the CDR3 is TGTGCCAGCAGCCCCGGGACAGGGTTCGATACGCAGTATTTT.

At least ten counts were recorded for this clonotype. This chain uses TRBV6-9 with TRBJ2-1; 12 positions agree with TRBD1. The germline V gene has CDR1 MNHGY and CDR2 SVAAGI. The V segment lost 6 bases and the J segment 9 bases; nucleotides outside the gene matches: 6. This CDR3 spans 14 amino acids. The CDR3 region is CASSYGTGGREQFF. CDR3 sequence (DNA): TGTGCCAGCAGCTACGGGACAGGGGGCCGTGAGCAGTTCTTC.

This clonotype has a handful of counts. This CDR3 reads CASSRGLAGLKETQYF. In DNA, the CDR3 is TGTGCCAGCTCACGGGGACTAGCCGGCCTAAAAGAGACCCAGTACTTC. The J gene is TRBJ2-5, the V gene TRBV18; 9 nucleotides agree with TRBD2. The CDR3 extends over 16 amino acids. The J segment lost 3 bases and the V segment lost 4 bases, leaving 9 bases of the junction unmatched. The germline CDR1 and CDR2 sequences are KGHSH and LQKENI.

The table lists this clonotype with many counts. V gene TRBV18 combines with J gene TRBJ2-1; D is unresolved. The CDR3 contains 16 residues. V lost 2 bases and J 2 bases, leaving 13 bases between the germline ends. The germline V gene encodes CDR1 KGHSH and CDR2 LQKENI. The CDR3 DNA follows: TGTGCCAGCTCACCAAGTCGGCTGAGAGCCTACAATGAGCAGTTCTTC. It yields the protein CASSPSRLRAYNEQFF.

Comment on this clonotype: With a much larger clone just one base away, this may be a read error. The chain carries TRBV6-6 and TRBJ2-4; D may be TRBD2 (5 bases). Trimming cost V 2 bases and J 9 bases, with 8 bases left between them. This CDR3 is 12 amino acids long. Germline V CDR1 and CDR2: MNHNY, SVGAGI (reference sequence). The CDR3, as DNA: TGTGCCAGCAGTTACGAGGGTGTCATTCAGTACTTC. It specifies CASSYEGVIQYF.

This clonotype was counted a single time. The V gene is TRBV5-6, the J gene TRBJ2-2; 8 nucleotides agree with TRBD1. The germline V gene encodes CDR1 SGHDT and CDR2 YYEEEE. V lost 1 base and J lost 1; bases outside the gene matches: 3. The CDR3 contains 16 residues. CDR3 residues: CASSLFRGLNTGELFF. CDR3 bases: TGTGCCAGCAGCTTGTTCAGGGGGCTGAACACCGGGGAGCTGTTTTTT.

Of note for this clonotype: A much larger clone differs from this one at a single base, so this may be a read error. The genes are TRBV29-1 and TRBJ2-1; the match to TRBD1 covers 9 bases. Germline CDR1 SQVTM, CDR2 ANQGSEA. There are 13 residues in the CDR3. V lost 8 bases, J lost 6 bases, and 8 bases stayed unmatched. The CDR3 protein is CSSAGTGCNEQFF. As DNA, the CDR3 is TGCAGCTCCGCCGGGACAGGGTGCAATGAGCAGTTCTTC.

This clonotype was recorded at least ten times. The CDR3 DNA follows: TGCAGCGTTGAAGGGACAGTGAACACTGAAGCTTTCTTT. Translation gives CSVEGTVNTEAFF. The rearrangement joins TRBV29-1 to TRBJ1-1; TRBD1 is a possible D gene (6 bases). V lost 1 base, J lost 0 bases, and 6 bases lay in between. The CDR3 loop spans 13 amino acids. Per germline, CDR1 SQVTM and CDR2 ANQGSEA.

The sample holds a few counts of this clonotype. The chain links TRBV6-2 or TRBV6-3 to TRBJ2-1; D perhaps matches TRBD1 (5 bases). This CDR3 has 16 residues. Trimming pared 0 bases from V and 0 bases from J, leaving 9 bases between. Germline loops: CDR1 MNHEY, CDR2 SVGEGT. Written as DNA, the CDR3 is TGTGCCAGCAGTTACTCAACCAGGGTCTCCTACAATGAGCAGTTCTTC. This encodes CASSYSTRVSYNEQFF.